Given below is one T cell receptor (beta chain) in context. Its antigen is as yet unknown. Being one base from a much bigger clone, this may be a read error. This specimen belongs to a study of T-cell reconstitution after alpha-beta-depleted transplantation in children. Whole-study findings and limits: Newly produced T cells mostly accounted for T-cell counts and diversity one year post-transplant. Where some patients showed high TCRbeta diversity at day 60, it came from recipient T cells and thymic progenitors that had survived. Expanded clones from the graft, numbering several hundred, reportedly supplied alpha-beta T cells about two months after transplant.

Preparation of the TCRbeta library was carried out with unique molecular identifiers. TCRdb independently ran MiXCR on the PCR reads; one entry per CDR3 protein. Counted here are 220,000 or so distinct CDR3 sequences, 6.5% to 9% occurring once; the ten biggest clones make up 6.3%. This CDR3 has 16 residues. CDR1 MDHEN and CDR2 SYDVKM come from the germline V gene. The TCR sequence derives from a male patient younger than 18 who had a stem cell transplant for acute lymphoblastic leukemia, so the T cells may come from the graft donor. V and J are TRBV28 and TRBJ1-2, with 10 bases identical to TRBD1. The sequenced sample was PBMCs, mostly from graft donor cells, obtained 180 days after TCRalphabeta/CD19-depleted stem cell transplant. The CDR3 sequence is CASIPGQGLAGYRYTF. The CDR3 nucleotides read TGTGCCAGCATTCCGGGACAGGGGCTCGCAGGCTATCGCTACACCTTC.